The 30 T cell receptor beta chains presented below share a single source sample, sequenced in a study of vaccination and CD4 T cells after COVID-19. Their cognate antigens are unknown. Cultured CD4+ T-cell DNA underwent Oncomine TCR Beta short-read sequencing. TCRdb reprocessed the PCR reads with MiXCR, giving one entry per CDR3 protein. The sample contains 20,000 to 25,000 distinct CDR3 sequences, 30% to 45% of which appear only once. The sample's time point: late sampling 161 to 241 days after vaccination in a few convalescent patients. Regarding treatment: approximately 9-day PBMC culture with coronavirus spike peptide pools or control peptides (ViraFEST assay). Sequenced material: CD4+ T cells from blood, cultured in vitro, taken about 7 months after SARS-CoV-2 vaccination. Every receptor here comes from a human donor who had recovered from COVID-19.

This clonotype showed up just a few times. The genes are TRBV27 and TRBJ2-3; 9 nucleotides agree with TRBD1. Per germline, CDR1 MNHEY and CDR2 SMNVEV (reference sequence). The CDR3 contains 14 residues. V shed 5 bases, J shed 6 bases, and the junction held 6 bases outside the gene matches. The CDR3 loop is CASSINRGRDTQYF. In nucleotides, the CDR3 is TGTGCCAGCAGTATTAACAGGGGGCGGGATACGCAGTATTTT.

CDR3 coding DNA: TGTGCCAGTAGCGCAGTGGGACAGGCTTTCTTT. It translates to CASSAVGQAFF. This chain uses TRBV19 with TRBJ1-1; TRBD1 matches 7 bases. Germline CDR1 LNHDA, CDR2 SQIVND (reference sequence). The junction had 6 bases not matched to a gene; V was cut back by 6 bases and J by 11 bases. The CDR3 sequence is 11 residues long.

The CDR3 spells CASSLGQVSTFTLHF. In DNA form, the CDR3 reads TGTGCCAGCAGTTTGGGCCAGGTTTCGACATTCACCCTCCACTTT. V and J are TRBV28 and TRBJ1-6, with no clear D. In germline, CDR1 is MDHEN, CDR2 SYDVKM. This CDR3 is built from 15 residues. The ends were cut back, 3 bases at V and 14 bases at J, with 20 bases in the middle.

This clonotype was seen a few times. This sequence joins TRBV7-2 and TRBJ2-7; D gene ambiguous. Germline assignment: CDR1 SGHTA and CDR2 FQGNSA. CDR3 length equals 13 residues. The ends were cut back, 3 bases at V and 2 bases at J, with 8 bases in the middle. The CDR3 protein is CASSFQRTYEQYF. The CDR3 bases are TGTGCCAGCAGCTTCCAGCGAACCTACGAGCAGTACTTC.

V is TRBV24-1 and J is TRBJ2-3; D is undetermined. V was clipped by 7 bases and J by 0 bases, with 7 bases between them. Germline CDR1 reads KGHDR; CDR2 reads SFDVKD. The CDR3 sequence is 13 residues long. The DNA of the CDR3 is TGTGCCACCAGAACAGCAAGCACAGATACGCAGTATTTT. The encoded protein is CATRTASTDTQYF.

This clonotype was seen a few times. The rearrangement links TRBV5-4 to TRBJ1-6; 9 nucleotides align to TRBD1. This CDR3 region has 13 residues. In germline, CDR1 is SGHNT, CDR2 YYREEE (reference sequence). The V and J ends lost 4 bases and 8 bases, in that order; junction bases with no gene match: 1. CDR3 amino acids: CASSRQGDSPLHF. CDR3 DNA sequence: TGTGCCAGCAGCCGACAGGGGGATTCACCCCTCCACTTT.

This clonotype has just a few counts. The chain uses TRBV20-1 and TRBJ2-5, with 9 bases matching TRBD1. Germline trimming cut 5 bases from V and 5 bases from J; bases unmatched to any gene: 6. Germline assignment: CDR1 DFQATT and CDR2 SNEGSKA (reference sequence). The CDR3 sequence is 13 residues long. CDR3 loop: CSAGPGQGETQYF. CDR3 nucleotides: TGCAGTGCTGGCCCGGGACAGGGCGAGACCCAGTACTTC.

This clonotype was detected a few times. The chain uses TRBV6-5 and TRBJ2-1; TRBD1 is a possible D gene (6 bases). Germline assignment: CDR1 MNHEY and CDR2 SVGAGI. Trimming cost V 4 bases and J 5 bases, with 12 bases left between them. The CDR3 contains 14 residues. DNA of the CDR3: TGTGCCAGCAGTTCGGGACATAAGAACAATGAGCAGTTCTTC. Amino acids: CASSSGHKNNEQFF.

This clonotype was detected a few times. V usage is TRBV6-1 and J usage is TRBJ2-7, with D perhaps matching TRBD2 (5 bases). Germline V gene sequence: CDR1 MNHNS, CDR2 SASEGT. V lost 1 base and J lost 0, with 10 bases in between. The CDR3 runs 15 residues. This CDR3 is CASSEGGSYSYEQYF. Written as DNA, the CDR3 is TGTGCCAGCAGTGAAGGCGGGTCTTACTCCTACGAGCAGTACTTC.

This clonotype occurred a few times. The chain recombines TRBV24-1 with TRBJ2-7, with TRBD1 matching over 7 bases. Germline V gene data show CDR1 as KGHDR and CDR2 as SFDVKD. J lost 3 bases, V lost 3 bases, and 1 base had no gene match. This CDR3 has 13 residues. CDR3 DNA sequence: TGTGCCACCAGTGATGGACAGGACTACGAGCAGTACTTC. Translated: CATSDGQDYEQYF.

This clonotype appeared a few times. The chain links TRBV28 to TRBJ2-7; D gene uncertain. Trimming took 3 bases from V and 0 from J, leaving 9 bases between them. Germline CDR1 and CDR2: MDHEN and SYDVKM. The CDR3 extends over 14 amino acids. The CDR3 DNA reads TGTGCCAGCAGTTTGTCAGGCTCCTCCTACGAGCAGTACTTC. Its protein is CASSLSGSSYEQYF.

This clonotype showed up just a few times. The chain recombines TRBV6-1 with TRBJ1-2; perhaps TRBD1 as D (5 bases). The CDR3 has 13 amino acids. Trimming shortened V by 3 bases and J by 5 bases, and 10 bases separated the two germline ends. Germline V gene sequence: CDR1 MNHNS, CDR2 SASEGT. The CDR3 nucleotides read TGTGCCAGCAGTGAGGGGGACTCATATGGCTACACCTTC. This codes for CASSEGDSYGYTF.

Written as DNA, the CDR3 is TGTGCCACCCGAGGGACAGGGAACACTGAAGCTTTCTTT. Amino acids: CATRGTGNTEAFF. The chain joins TRBV24-1 to TRBJ1-1, with 8 bases fitting TRBD1. This CDR3 region has 13 residues. In germline, CDR1 is KGHDR, CDR2 SFDVKD. The V segment lost 9 bases and the J segment 1 base; nucleotides outside the gene matches: 3.

The chain couples TRBV7-9 to TRBJ2-5, with D perhaps TRBD1 (6 bases). CDR3 length equals 15 residues. The germline gives CDR1 SEHNR, CDR2 FQNEAQ (reference sequence). Trimming left V 5 bases short and J 7 bases short, with 20 bases between. The CDR3 bases are TGTGCCAGCAGCCCCGGGACAACCGTTGTGTGGACCCAGTACTTC. This translates into CASSPGTTVVWTQYF.

V is TRBV7-9 and J is TRBJ2-2; D is ambiguous. CDR3 length: 11 amino acids. CDR1 and CDR2 from the germline V gene are SEHNR and FQNEAQ (reference sequence). V was trimmed by 5 bases and J by 13 bases, leaving 11 bases between them. DNA of the CDR3: TGTGCCAGCAGCCTGACACGCGGGCTGTTTTTT. Translation: CASSLTRGLFF. Full variable domain (outside the CDR3, taken from reference TRBV7-9 and TRBJ2-2): DTGVSQNPRHKITKRGQNVTFRCDPISEHNRLYWYRQTLGQGPEFLTYFQNEAQLEKSRLLSDRFSAERPKGSFSTLEIQRTEQGDSAMYLCASSLTRGLFFGEGSRLTVL.

The chain employs TRBV5-1 and TRBJ2-5, with 7 bases lining up with TRBD1. Per the germline V gene, CDR1 is SGHRS and CDR2 is YFSETQ. V lost 1 base and J lost 0; bases outside the gene matches: 6. The CDR3 consists of 16 residues. The CDR3 bases are TGCGCCAGCAGCTTGACAGGGGCGCCTTACCAAGAGACCCAGTACTTC. Its translation: CASSLTGAPYQETQYF.

Of note for this clonotype: An end of the junction does not agree with germline; a read error may underlie this. V usage is TRBV6-1 and J usage is TRBJ2-7, with 10 bases fitting TRBD1. The length of the CDR3 is 15 residues. Looked up from germline, CDR1 is MNHNS and CDR2 is SASEGT. This CDR3 reads CVSSVLTGGLYEQYF. The CDR3 region has the DNA TGTGTCAGCAGTGTTTTGACAGGGGGCCTTTACGAGCAGTACTTC.

This clonotype came up a few times. The chain combines TRBV7-9 with TRBJ2-3, with 7 positions matching TRBD1. V trimming: 5 bases; J trimming: 2 bases; junction bases outside the gene matches: 4. CDR1 is SEHNR and CDR2 is FQNEAQ in the germline V gene (reference sequence). The CDR3 extends over 14 amino acids. CDR3 region: CASSRTGDTDTQYF. For the CDR3, the DNA is TGTGCCAGCAGCCGAACAGGGGACACAGATACGCAGTATTTT.

This clonotype was detected once. Sequence at one end of the junction differs from germline and may be a read error. This chain uses TRBV6-1 with TRBJ2-7; a weak D match, TRBD2 (6 bases). CDR1 and CDR2 from the germline V gene are MNHNS and SASEGT. The CDR3 loop spans 14 amino acids. CDR3 sequence: CASRRDRAAYKQYF. The CDR3 region has the DNA TGTGCCAGCAGGCGGGACCGCGCGGCCTACAAGCAGTACTTC.

The chain joins TRBV20-1 to TRBJ2-1, with 11 bases matching TRBD2. This CDR3 spans 17 amino acids. Trimming removed 0 bases from V and 5 bases from J; junction bases left unmatched: 9. The germline V gene encodes CDR1 DFQATT and CDR2 SNEGSKA (reference sequence). CDR3 amino acids: CSARDIRVAGGNNEQFF. For the CDR3, the DNA is TGCAGTGCTAGAGATATTCGCGTAGCGGGAGGGAACAATGAGCAGTTCTTC.

In its sample, this clonotype was seen a few times. The chain employs TRBV27 and TRBJ1-2, with 9 positions matching TRBD1. The V gene's germline CDR1 is MNHEY and CDR2 SMNVEV (reference sequence). The CDR3 extends over 14 amino acids. Trimming removed 6 bases from V and 4 bases from J; junction bases left unmatched: 6. The CDR3 is CASSLRTGAYGYTF. CDR3 bases: TGTGCCAGCAGCCTCCGGACAGGGGCCTATGGCTACACCTTC.

V and J are TRBV20-1 and TRBJ2-1, with 11 bases fitting TRBD2. The trim removed 1 base at V and 0 bases at J, leaving 2 bases unmatched. Germline loops: CDR1 DFQATT, CDR2 SNEGSKA (reference sequence). CDR3 length equals 16 residues. Here the CDR3 reads CSARASGRSSYNEQFF. The CDR3 nucleotides are TGCAGTGCTAGAGCTAGCGGGAGGAGCTCCTACAATGAGCAGTTCTTC.

The genes are TRBV20-1 and TRBJ2-7, with D possibly being TRBD1 (6 bases). The CDR3 is made up of 15 amino acids. The V end was cut by 2 bases, the J end by 1 base, with 15 bases between. Germline loops: CDR1 DFQATT, CDR2 SNEGSKA (reference sequence). This chain's CDR3 is CSARPGGTTSYEQYF. The CDR3 DNA sequence: TGCAGTGCTAGACCCGGTGGGACAACTTCCTACGAGCAGTACTTC.

This clonotype has a handful of counts. V and J are TRBV6-1 and TRBJ1-2; D gene ambiguous. Trimming took off 2 bases at V and 4 bases at J, with 5 bases between the two ends. Germline assignment: CDR1 MNHNS and CDR2 SASEGT. This CDR3 is built from 12 residues. CDR3 sequence: CASSETGYGYTF. Written as DNA, the CDR3 is TGTGCCAGCAGTGAAACCGGCTATGGCTACACCTTC.

The chain combines TRBV21-1 with TRBJ2-5; the table assigns TRBD1, which was not confirmed against the DNA. TRBV21-1 is marked as a pseudogene. The CDR3 is made up of 11 amino acids. The CDR3 DNA sequence: TGTGCCAGCAGATTGGGCGTGGCCCAGTACTTC. It is translated as CASRLGVAQYF.

The J gene is TRBJ2-7, the V gene TRBV20-1; TRBD2 might be the D (5 bases). The CDR3 is made up of 11 amino acids. V was trimmed by 6 bases and J by 0 bases, leaving 6 bases between them. Germline V CDR1 and CDR2: DFQATT, SNEGSKA (reference sequence). CDR3 coding DNA: TGCAGTGCGGGAGCCTCCTACGAGCAGTACTTC. As protein: CSAGASYEQYF.

This chain links TRBV20-1 with TRBJ2-3; TRBD2 aligns across 15 bases. The J segment lost 3 bases and the V segment lost 4 bases, leaving 5 bases of the junction unmatched. The CDR3 runs 16 residues. The V gene's germline CDR1 is DFQATT and CDR2 SNEGSKA (reference sequence). CDR3 coding DNA: TGCAGTGCTAAGGGACTAGCGGGAGGCCCGACAGATACGCAGTATTTT. It specifies CSAKGLAGGPTDTQYF.

V usage is TRBV20-1 and J usage is TRBJ2-3; 10 nucleotides match TRBD2. The V gene end was trimmed by 1 base and the J gene end by 6 bases; junction bases not matched to a gene: 10. CDR3 length: 16 amino acids. Germline CDR1 reads DFQATT; CDR2 reads SNEGSKA (reference sequence). The CDR3 region has the DNA TGCAGTGCTAGAGTAACGAGCGGGAGGGCCAGGGATACGCAGTATTTT. Translation: CSARVTSGRARDTQYF.

This sequence joins TRBV27 and TRBJ2-7, with 9 bases identical to TRBD1. The V and J ends lost 4 bases and 5 bases, in that order; junction bases with no gene match: 6. Germline V gene data show CDR1 as MNHEY and CDR2 as SMNVEV (reference sequence). There are 14 residues in the CDR3. The CDR3 here is CASSSGTGFNEQYF. The CDR3 region has the DNA TGTGCCAGCAGTTCCGGGACAGGGTTCAACGAGCAGTACTTC.

This clonotype was seen a handful of times. The chain is built from TRBV20-1 and TRBJ1-2; D possibly corresponds to TRBD1 (5 bases). Trimming removed 6 bases at V and 2 bases at J, with 16 bases between. Germline loops: CDR1 DFQATT, CDR2 SNEGSKA (reference sequence). This CDR3 is built from 14 residues. The CDR3, as DNA: TGCAGTGCAACCCCGGCCGGGGGGAACTATGGCTACACCTTC. As protein: CSATPAGGNYGYTF.